The 27 T cell receptor beta chains below were found in one sample sequenced in a study of blood T cell repertoires in COVID-19. Sequencing was performed with immunoSEQ multiplex PCR; in TCRdb, only in-frame clones are kept and a portion is missing. This table holds tens of thousands of clones, approximately 88% found once. Material: peripheral blood. The receptors stem from a man between 45 and 60 years old with active COVID-19.

This chain joins TRBV6-4 and TRBJ2-2, with TRBD1 matching over 10 bases. The germline CDR1 and CDR2 sequences are MRHNA and SNTAGT. The CDR3 spans 15 residues. J was trimmed by 7 bases and V by 6 bases; bases with no gene match: 8. In DNA, the CDR3 is TGTGCCAGCAGCGCCAGGACAGGGGGTAACGGGGAGCTGTTTTTT. This codes for CASSARTGGNGELFF.

J is TRBJ2-7 and V is TRBV28, with 9 bases lining up with TRBD1. The germline V gene encodes CDR1 MDHEN and CDR2 SYDVKM. CDR3 size: 15 residues. V lost 5 bases and J lost 1; bases outside the gene matches: 6. The CDR3 DNA sequence: TGTGCCAGCAGTCTGACAGGGGGGGCTTCCTACGAGCAGTACTTC. Its translation: CASSLTGGASYEQYF. The full variable domain, its missing parts supplied by reference TRBV28 and TRBJ2-7, is DVKVTQSSRYLVKRTGEKVFLECVQDMDHENMFWYRQDPGLGLRLIYFSYDVKMKEKGDIPEGYSVSREKKERFSLILESASTNQTSMYLCASSLTGGASYEQYFGPGTRLTVT.

This sequence joins TRBV7-8 and TRBJ2-2, with a weak D call TRBD2 (5 bases). V lost 1 base, J lost 5 bases, and 17 bases lay in between. This CDR3 region has 17 residues. Germline loops: CDR1 SGHVS, CDR2 FQNEAQ. Here the CDR3 DNA reads TGTGCCAGCAGCTTAGAACAAAGAGGGTTGAGGACCGGGGAGCTGTTTTTT. Its protein product is CASSLEQRGLRTGELFF. The full variable domain, its missing parts supplied by reference TRBV7-8 and TRBJ2-2, is GAGVSQSPRYKVAKRGQDVALRCDPISGHVSLFWYQQALGQGPEFLTYFQNEAQLDKSGLPSDRFFAERPEGSVSTLKIQRTQQEDSAVYLCASSLEQRGLRTGELFFGEGSRLTVL.

The rearrangement links TRBV9 to TRBJ2-1, with 11 bases that match TRBD2. The germline V gene has CDR1 SGDLS and CDR2 YYNGEE. Unmatched junction bases numbered 20, after V lost 3 bases and J lost 9 bases. There are 19 residues in the CDR3. The CDR3 DNA sequence: TGTGCCAGCAGCGACCCCCTAGAATCGACTAGCGGGACCAGAGTTGAGCAGTTCTTC. Protein sequence: CASSDPLESTSGTRVEQFF. The full variable domain, in which reference TRBV9 and TRBJ2-1 provide the parts outside the CDR3, is DSGVTQTPKHLITATGQRVTLRCSPRSGDLSVYWYQQSLDQGLQFLIQYYNGEERAKGNILERFSAQQFPDLHSELNLSSLELGDSALYFCASSDPLESTSGTRVEQFFGPGTRLTVL.

The genes are TRBV6-5 and TRBJ2-3, with D tentatively TRBD1 (8 bases). The CDR3 runs to 14 residues. Germline V gene sequence: CDR1 MNHEY, CDR2 SVGAGI. With 5 bases removed from V and 5 bases from J, the gap between germline ends came to 14 bases. CDR3: CASSRTGGGDTQYF. In DNA, the CDR3 is TGTGCCAGCAGTCGAACAGGGGGGGGAGATACGCAGTATTTT.

The J gene is TRBJ2-7, the V gene TRBV28, with 8 bases lining up with TRBD1. Germline V gene sequence: CDR1 MDHEN, CDR2 SYDVKM. Unmatched junction bases numbered 12, after V lost 5 bases and J lost 3 bases. This CDR3 is 16 amino acids long. CDR3 amino acids: CASSTGGKPGGYEQYF. CDR3 coding DNA: TGTGCCAGCAGTACAGGGGGAAAACCCGGGGGCTACGAGCAGTACTTC. The whole variable domain, filled in from reference TRBV28 and TRBJ2-7, reads DVKVTQSSRYLVKRTGEKVFLECVQDMDHENMFWYRQDPGLGLRLIYFSYDVKMKEKGDIPEGYSVSREKKERFSLILESASTNQTSMYLCASSTGGKPGGYEQYFGPGTRLTVT.

The J gene is TRBJ2-3, the V gene TRBV5-6; 8 nucleotides agree with TRBD2. Trimming removed 0 bases from V and 4 bases from J; junction bases left unmatched: 1. CDR1 is SGHDT, CDR2 YYEEEE, per germline. CDR3 length: 14 amino acids. CDR3 bases: TGTGCCAGCAGCTTGGGGCGGGAGGCAGATACGCAGTATTTT. It is translated as CASSLGREADTQYF.

Only one count was recorded for this clone. One end of the junction fails to match germline, which may point to a read error. The V call is TRBV7-9, the J call TRBJ2-1; TRBD2 agrees at 7 bases. Germline-derived CDR1 and CDR2 are SEHNR and FQNEAQ (reference sequence). The CDR3 has 18 residues. The CDR3 protein is CASTLPGGAGTYYNEQFF. CDR3 nucleotides: TGTGCCAGCACCTTACCCGGCGGAGCGGGGACTTACTACAATGAGCAGTTCTTC.

V usage is TRBV28 and J usage is TRBJ2-7; 7 nucleotides line up with TRBD2. After removal of 6 bases from V and 3 bases from J, the junction contained 8 bases not matched to a gene. From germline, CDR1 is MDHEN and CDR2 SYDVKM. The CDR3 extends over 14 amino acids. Written as DNA, the CDR3 is TGTGCCAGCAGGCCGCCGGGGGGAATCTACGAGCAGTACTTC. Amino acids: CASRPPGGIYEQYF.

Written as DNA, the CDR3 is TGTGCCAGCAGTTTAGTTGCAGGGTTCAATTCACCCCTCCACTTT. It specifies CASSLVAGFNSPLHF. The V gene is TRBV27, the J gene TRBJ1-6, with D perhaps matching TRBD1 (5 bases). CDR1 is MNHEY and CDR2 is SMNVEV in the germline V gene (reference sequence). CDR3 size: 15 residues. Trimming took 2 bases from V and 7 from J, leaving 12 bases between them.

This sequence joins TRBV18 and TRBJ2-5; 9 positions match TRBD2. The CDR3 runs 15 residues. Germline V gives CDR1 KGHSH, CDR2 LQKENI. The J segment lost 0 bases and the V segment lost 4 bases, leaving 3 bases of the junction unmatched. CDR3 coding DNA: TGTGCCAGCTCACGGAGCGGGGGGAACCAAGAGACCCAGTACTTC. It is translated as CASSRSGGNQETQYF.

The sample holds a few counts of this clone. This chain joins TRBV27 and TRBJ1-3; TRBD1 might be the D (6 bases). CDR1 is MNHEY and CDR2 is SMNVEV in the germline V gene (reference sequence). This CDR3 is 14 amino acids long. Trimming shortened V by 8 bases and J by 2 bases, and 13 bases separated the two germline ends. The DNA for the CDR3 is TGTGCCAGCCCCGAACAGGGCGCTGGAAACACCATATATTTT. Its translation: CASPEQGAGNTIYF.

The chain carries TRBV12-3 or TRBV12-4 and TRBJ1-2; 9 nucleotides line up with TRBD1. V lost 6 bases to trimming and J lost 7 bases; unmatched junction nucleotides: 6. The CDR3 length is 13 residues. For the CDR3, the DNA is TGTGCCAGCAGCCGGGACAGGGTCGGTGGCTACACCTTC. Its protein product is CASSRDRVGGYTF.

The chain links TRBV14 to TRBJ2-1, with 12 nucleotides matching TRBD2. The germline gives CDR1 SGHDN, CDR2 FVKESK. V lost 0 bases to trimming and J lost 3 bases; unmatched junction nucleotides: 3. The length of the CDR3 is 17 residues. CDR3 amino acids: CASSQDGGLAGYNEQFF. CDR3 bases: TGTGCCAGCAGCCAAGATGGGGGACTAGCGGGCTACAATGAGCAGTTCTTC.

The chain employs TRBV7-9 and TRBJ1-2, with D perhaps TRBD1 (5 bases). V gave up 5 bases and J gave up 3 bases, with 16 bases separating them. Germline V gene data show CDR1 as SEHNR and CDR2 as FQNEAQ (reference sequence). The CDR3 is made up of 15 amino acids. The CDR3 region is CASSLIRRGHYGYTF. In DNA, the CDR3 is TGTGCCAGCAGCCTCATTAGGAGGGGCCACTATGGCTACACCTTC. The variable domain in full, with the rest retrieved from reference TRBV7-9 and TRBJ1-2, is DTGVSQNPRHKITKRGQNVTFRCDPISEHNRLYWYRQTLGQGPEFLTYFQNEAQLEKSRLLSDRFSAERPKGSFSTLEIQRTEQGDSAMYLCASSLIRRGHYGYTFGSGTRLTVV.

Of note for this clone: Other DNA sequences within the sample encode an identical CDR3. The V gene is TRBV28, the J gene TRBJ1-2, with D possibly matching TRBD1 (6 bases). The CDR3 consists of 12 residues. Trimming pared 5 bases from V and 7 bases from J, leaving 11 bases between. Germline CDR1 reads MDHEN; CDR2 reads SYDVKM. CDR3 sequence reads: CASSGRGFGYTF. In DNA form, the CDR3 reads TGTGCCAGCAGTGGAAGGGGGTTTGGCTACACCTTC.

The genes are TRBV7-3 and TRBJ1-4; no clear D. Germline-derived CDR1 and CDR2 are SGHTA and FQGTGA. The CDR3 is 17 residues long. The V and J ends lost 5 bases and 14 bases respectively, with 30 bases between them. The CDR3 DNA follows: TGTGCCAGCAGCCCAAAGAACCGAGGGTTCGCTGCCCTTCGGCTGTTTTTT. Amino acids: CASSPKNRGFAALRLFF.

The chain links TRBV5-4 to TRBJ1-2; D is possibly TRBD1 (5 bases). Deletions cut 2 bases from V and 0 bases from J, with 8 bases between. There are 14 residues in the CDR3. The germline gives CDR1 SGHNT, CDR2 YYREEE (reference sequence). This CDR3 reads CASSFAGSNYGYTF. CDR3 nucleotides: TGTGCCAGCAGCTTTGCAGGGTCTAACTATGGCTACACCTTC. The whole variable domain, remainder taken from reference TRBV5-4 and TRBJ1-2, is ETGVTQSPTHLIKTRGQQVTLRCSSQSGHNTVSWYQQALGQGPQFIFQYYREEENGRGNFPPRFSGLQFPNYSSELNVNALELDDSALYLCASSFAGSNYGYTFGSGTRLTVV.

The gene calls are TRBV5-1 and TRBJ1-5; D remains ambiguous. The germline V gene has CDR1 SGHRS and CDR2 YFSETQ. V lost 0 bases and J 4 bases, leaving 8 bases between the germline ends. The CDR3 has 14 residues. The CDR3 sequence is CASSLDSSNQPQHF. The CDR3 nucleotides read TGCGCCAGCAGCTTGGACTCGTCTAATCAGCCCCAGCATTTT.

The chain is built from TRBV7-9 and TRBJ2-7, with 7 positions matching TRBD1. Looked up from germline, CDR1 is SEHNR and CDR2 is FQNEAQ (reference sequence). J gave up 8 bases and V 4 bases, and 5 bases lay outside the gene matches. The CDR3 totals 12 residues. DNA of the CDR3: TGTGCCAGCAGCTCCGCACAGGGGAAGCAGTACTTC. It is translated as CASSSAQGKQYF.

The rearrangement uses TRBV7-2 and TRBJ2-1; a possible D gene is TRBD2 (7 bases). V was cut by 1 base and J by 6 bases, with 13 bases left in between. Looked up from germline, CDR1 is SGHTA and CDR2 is FQGNSA. The CDR3 runs to 15 residues. The CDR3 sequence is CASSLGGGPTNEQFF. The CDR3 DNA reads as TGTGCCAGCAGCTTAGGGGGGGGGCCCACCAATGAGCAGTTCTTC.

The V gene is TRBV6-2 or TRBV6-3, the J gene TRBJ2-5; 7 nucleotides align to TRBD1. Unmatched junction bases numbered 9, after V lost 2 bases and J lost 3 bases. Germline V gives CDR1 MNHEY, CDR2 SVGEGT. This CDR3 has 16 residues. CDR3 sequence reads: CASSYVQGVVEETQYF. CDR3 in DNA: TGTGCCAGCAGTTACGTGCAGGGGGTAGTGGAAGAGACCCAGTACTTC.

This clone was seen a single time. The chain's CDR3 is CASTGGGANTGELFF. The CDR3 coding sequence is TGTGCCAGCACGGGGGGGGGAGCGAACACCGGGGAGCTGTTTTTT. This rearrangement joins TRBV6-5 to TRBJ2-2; 8 nucleotides agree with TRBD2. Germline V gene lookup returns CDR1 MNHEY and CDR2 SVGAGI. The CDR3 length is 15 residues. The ends lost 7 bases at V and 0 bases at J; junction bases unmatched: 4.

The chain recombines TRBV5-1 with TRBJ2-1; 7 nucleotides match TRBD2. V lost 0 bases, J lost 0 bases, and 6 bases stayed unmatched. Germline CDR1 reads SGHRS; CDR2 reads YFSETQ. This CDR3 has 17 residues. CDR3 sequence (DNA): TGCGCCAGCAGCTTGGTCGAAGGCGGGAGCTCCTACAATGAGCAGTTCTTC. As protein: CASSLVEGGSSYNEQFF.

The chain is built from TRBV6-5 and TRBJ1-3; 7 bases are a match to TRBD1. The CDR3 is 12 residues long. J gave up 15 bases and V 8 bases, and 13 bases lay outside the gene matches. Germline V CDR1 and CDR2: MNHEY, SVGAGI. CDR3 residues: CASGVDRQGEYF. In nucleotides, the CDR3 is TGTGCCAGCGGGGTCGACCGACAGGGCGAATATTTT.

Remarks on this clone: One end of the junction is discordant with germline, which a read error may explain. The chain employs TRBV7-7 and TRBJ2-2; 9 nucleotides align to TRBD1. The CDR3 covers 13 residues. CDR1 is SSHAT and CDR2 is FNYEAQ in the germline V gene (reference sequence). CDR3 nucleotides: TGTGCTAGCAGGAGACAGGGGGCCGGGGAGCTGTTTTTT. It specifies CASRRQGAGELFF. The full variable domain, with the rest looked up from reference TRBV7-7 and TRBJ2-2, is GAGVSQSPRYKVTKRGQDVTLRCDPISSHATLYWYQQALGQGPEFLTYFNYEAQPDKSGLPSDRFSAERPEGSISTLTIQRTEQRDSAMYRCASRRQGAGELFFGEGSRLTVL.

The chain uses TRBV7-2 and TRBJ2-5, with no clear D. The CDR3 is 13 amino acids. V lost 7 bases and J lost 2, with 11 bases in between. Germline CDR1 reads SGHTA; CDR2 reads FQGNSA. CDR3 amino acids: CASTAAGQETQYF. The CDR3 DNA sequence: TGTGCCAGCACCGCGGCTGGACAAGAGACCCAGTACTTC.